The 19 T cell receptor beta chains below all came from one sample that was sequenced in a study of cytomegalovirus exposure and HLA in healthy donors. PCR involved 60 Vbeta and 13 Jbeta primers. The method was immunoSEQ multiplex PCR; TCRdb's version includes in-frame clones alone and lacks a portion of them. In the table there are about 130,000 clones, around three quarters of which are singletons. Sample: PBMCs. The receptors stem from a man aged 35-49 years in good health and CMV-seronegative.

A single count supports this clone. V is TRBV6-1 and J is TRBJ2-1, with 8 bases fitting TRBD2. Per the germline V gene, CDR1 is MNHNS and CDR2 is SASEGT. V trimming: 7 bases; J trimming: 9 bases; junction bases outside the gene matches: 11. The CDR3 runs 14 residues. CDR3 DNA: TGTGCCAGCAACCCGGGGGGGGCCTACGGTGAGCAGTTCTTC. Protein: CASNPGGAYGEQFF.

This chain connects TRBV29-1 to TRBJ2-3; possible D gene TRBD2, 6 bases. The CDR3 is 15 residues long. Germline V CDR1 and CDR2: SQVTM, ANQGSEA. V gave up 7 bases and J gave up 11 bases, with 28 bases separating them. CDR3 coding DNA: TGCAGCGGGGGGGTCTTAGGGACGGCCCAAATTTTGCAGTATTTT. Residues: CSGGVLGTAQILQYF.

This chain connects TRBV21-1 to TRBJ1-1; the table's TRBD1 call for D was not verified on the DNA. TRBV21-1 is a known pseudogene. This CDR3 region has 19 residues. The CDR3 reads CASSKGKGIGQGLGTEAFF. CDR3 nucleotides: TGTGCCAGCAGCAAAGGAAAGGGAATCGGACAGGGACTTGGCACTGAAGCTTTCTTT.

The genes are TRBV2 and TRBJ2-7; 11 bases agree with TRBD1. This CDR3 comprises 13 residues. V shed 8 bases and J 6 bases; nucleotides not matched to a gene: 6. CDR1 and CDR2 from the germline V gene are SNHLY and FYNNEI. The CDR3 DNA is TGTGCCAGCGCGGCGGGACAGGGGGTCGAGCAGTACTTC. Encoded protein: CASAAGQGVEQYF.

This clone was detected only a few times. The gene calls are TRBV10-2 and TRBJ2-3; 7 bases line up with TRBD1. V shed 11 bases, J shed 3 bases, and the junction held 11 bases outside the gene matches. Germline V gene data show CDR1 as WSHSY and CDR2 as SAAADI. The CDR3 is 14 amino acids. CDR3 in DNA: TGCGCCGTCCGAGACAGGGAGTTAACAGATACGCAGTATTTT. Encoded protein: CAVRDRELTDTQYF.

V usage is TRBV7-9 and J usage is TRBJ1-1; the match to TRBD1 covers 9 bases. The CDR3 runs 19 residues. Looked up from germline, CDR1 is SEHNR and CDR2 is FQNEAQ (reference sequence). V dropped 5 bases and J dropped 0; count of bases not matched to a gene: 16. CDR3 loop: CASSPPPGQGLLMNTEAFF. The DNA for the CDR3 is TGTGCCAGCAGCCCCCCCCCGGGACAGGGACTACTCATGAACACTGAAGCTTTCTTT.

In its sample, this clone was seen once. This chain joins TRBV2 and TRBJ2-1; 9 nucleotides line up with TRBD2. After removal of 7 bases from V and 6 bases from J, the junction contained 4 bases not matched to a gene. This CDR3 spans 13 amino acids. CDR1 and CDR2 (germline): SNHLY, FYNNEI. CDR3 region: CASNGGGVNEQFF. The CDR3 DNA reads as TGTGCCAGCAACGGCGGGGGGGTCAATGAGCAGTTCTTC.

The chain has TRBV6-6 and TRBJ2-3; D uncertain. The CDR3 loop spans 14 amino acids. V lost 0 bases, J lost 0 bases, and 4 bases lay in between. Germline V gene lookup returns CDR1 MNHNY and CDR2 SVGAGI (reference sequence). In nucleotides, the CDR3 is TGTGCCAGCAGTTACTCGTCTAGCACAGATACGCAGTATTTT. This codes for CASSYSSSTDTQYF.

CDR3 residues: CASSPYDGGRAYGYTF. The CDR3 region has the DNA TGTGCCAGCAGCCCGTACGATGGGGGGAGGGCCTATGGCTACACCTTC. V is TRBV5-5 and J is TRBJ1-2; TRBD1 might be the D (5 bases). There are 16 residues in the CDR3. V lost 4 bases and J 4 bases, leaving 20 bases between the germline ends. Germline CDR1 reads SGHKS; CDR2 reads YYEKEE (reference sequence).

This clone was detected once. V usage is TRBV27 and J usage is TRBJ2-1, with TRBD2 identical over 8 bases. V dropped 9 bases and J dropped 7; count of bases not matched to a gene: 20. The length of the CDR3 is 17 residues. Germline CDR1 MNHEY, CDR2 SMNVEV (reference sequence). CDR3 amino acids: CASSIRGGSPGRNEQFF. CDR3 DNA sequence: TGTGCCAGTTCAATACGGGGGGGCAGCCCGGGGAGGAATGAGCAGTTCTTC.

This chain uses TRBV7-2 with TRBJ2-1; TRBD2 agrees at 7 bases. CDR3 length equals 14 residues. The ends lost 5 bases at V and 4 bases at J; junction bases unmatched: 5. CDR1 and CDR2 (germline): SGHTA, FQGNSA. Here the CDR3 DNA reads TGTGCCAGCAGCCCGGGACTAAGGTACAATGAGCAGTTCTTC. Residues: CASSPGLRYNEQFF. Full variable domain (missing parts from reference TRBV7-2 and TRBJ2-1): GAGVSQSPSNKVTEKGKDVELRCDPISGHTALYWYRQSLGQGLEFLIYFQGNSAPDKSGLPSDRFSAERTGGSVSTLTIQRTQQEDSAVYLCASSPGLRYNEQFFGPGTRLTVL.

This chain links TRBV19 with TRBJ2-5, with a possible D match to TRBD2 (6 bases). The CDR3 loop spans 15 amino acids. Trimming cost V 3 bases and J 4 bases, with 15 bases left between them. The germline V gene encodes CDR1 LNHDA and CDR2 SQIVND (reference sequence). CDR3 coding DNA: TGTGCCAGTAGTATTCGAGGAGGGCGGGGAGAGACCCAGTACTTC. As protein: CASSIRGGRGETQYF. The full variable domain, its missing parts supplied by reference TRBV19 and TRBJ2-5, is DGGITQSPKYLFRKEGQNVTLSCEQNLNHDAMYWYRQDPGQGLRLIYYSQIVNDFQKGDIAEGYSVSREKKESFPLTVTSAQKNPTAFYLCASSIRGGRGETQYFGPGTRLLVL.

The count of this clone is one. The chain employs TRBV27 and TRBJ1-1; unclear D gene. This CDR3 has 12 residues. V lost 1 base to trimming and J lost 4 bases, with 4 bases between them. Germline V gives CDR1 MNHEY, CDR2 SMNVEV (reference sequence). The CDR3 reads CASSLWPTEAFF. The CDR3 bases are TGTGCCAGCAGTTTATGGCCCACTGAAGCTTTCTTT.

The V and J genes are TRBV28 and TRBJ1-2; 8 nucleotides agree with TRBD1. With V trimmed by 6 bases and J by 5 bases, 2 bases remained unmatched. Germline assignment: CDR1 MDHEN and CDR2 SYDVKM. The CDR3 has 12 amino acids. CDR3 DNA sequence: TGTGCCAGCAGGCAGGGGGCTTATGGCTACACCTTC. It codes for CASRQGAYGYTF.

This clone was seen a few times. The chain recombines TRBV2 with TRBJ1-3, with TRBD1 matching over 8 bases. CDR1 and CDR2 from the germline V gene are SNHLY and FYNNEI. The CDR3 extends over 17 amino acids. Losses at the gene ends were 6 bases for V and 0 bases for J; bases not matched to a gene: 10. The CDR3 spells CASRGQAGRLSGNTIYF. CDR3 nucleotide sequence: TGTGCCAGCAGGGGACAGGCAGGTCGGCTCTCTGGAAACACCATATATTTT.

The CDR3 spells CASSPQREGLKFYEQYF. In DNA, the CDR3 is TGCGCCAGCAGCCCCCAGCGGGAGGGCCTTAAATTTTACGAGCAGTACTTC. The chain is built from TRBV4-1 and TRBJ2-7; 10 nucleotides align to TRBD2. This CDR3 has 17 amino acids. V trimming: 4 bases; J trimming: 4 bases; junction bases outside the gene matches: 13. Germline V gene sequence: CDR1 MGHRA, CDR2 YSYEKL.

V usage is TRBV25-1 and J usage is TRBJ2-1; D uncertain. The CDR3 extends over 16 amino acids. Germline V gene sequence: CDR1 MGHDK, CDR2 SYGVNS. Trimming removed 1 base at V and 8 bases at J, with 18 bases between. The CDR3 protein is CASSESLSLSSDEQFF. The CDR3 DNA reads TGTGCCAGCAGTGAATCCCTCTCTTTGTCCTCGGATGAGCAGTTCTTC.

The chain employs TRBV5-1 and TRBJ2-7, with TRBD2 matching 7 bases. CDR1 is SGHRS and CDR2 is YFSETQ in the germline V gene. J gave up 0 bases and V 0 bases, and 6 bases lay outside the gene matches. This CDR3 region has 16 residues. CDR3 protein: CASSLAAGTISYEQYF. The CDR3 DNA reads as TGCGCCAGCAGCTTGGCTGCTGGGACTATCTCCTACGAGCAGTACTTC.

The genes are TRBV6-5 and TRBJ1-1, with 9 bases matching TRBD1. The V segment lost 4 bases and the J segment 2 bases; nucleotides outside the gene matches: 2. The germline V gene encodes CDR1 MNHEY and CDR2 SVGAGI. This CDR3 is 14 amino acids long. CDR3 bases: TGTGCCAGCAGTTGGGGACAGGGTAACACTGAAGCTTTCTTT. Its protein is CASSWGQGNTEAFF.